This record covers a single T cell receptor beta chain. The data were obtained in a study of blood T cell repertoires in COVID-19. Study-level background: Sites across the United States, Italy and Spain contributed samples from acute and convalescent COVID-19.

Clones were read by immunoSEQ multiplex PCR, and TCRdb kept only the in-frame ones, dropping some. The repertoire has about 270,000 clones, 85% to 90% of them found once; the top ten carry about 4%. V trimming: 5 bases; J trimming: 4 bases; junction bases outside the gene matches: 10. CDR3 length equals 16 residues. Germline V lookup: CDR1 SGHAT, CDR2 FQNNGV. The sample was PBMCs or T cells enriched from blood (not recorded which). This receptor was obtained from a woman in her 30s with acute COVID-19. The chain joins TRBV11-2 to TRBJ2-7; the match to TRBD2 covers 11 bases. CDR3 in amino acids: CASSTVSGRAWYEQYF. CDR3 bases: TGTGCCAGCAGCACGGTTAGCGGGAGGGCCTGGTACGAGCAGTACTTC. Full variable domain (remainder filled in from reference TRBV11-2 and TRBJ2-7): EAGVAQSPRYKIIEKRQSVAFWCNPISGHATLYWYQQILGQGPKLLIQFQNNGVVDDSQLPKDRFSAERLKGVDSTLKIQPAKLEDSAVYLCASSTVSGRAWYEQYFGPGTRLTVT.